This TCR beta chain was obtained from a study of cytomegalovirus exposure and HLA in healthy donors. Despite likely unrecorded immune exposures, the donors were nominally healthy at the time of sampling. Primers: 60 Vbeta forward and 13 Jbeta reverse. Method: immunoSEQ multiplex PCR; TCRdb's copy keeps in-frame clones and lacks some. Reported are 35,000 to 50,000 clones; the ten largest clones contain around 3.2%. The CDR3 extends over 14 amino acids. The ends lost 3 bases at V and 8 bases at J; junction bases unmatched: 5. Per germline, CDR1 LNHDA and CDR2 SQIVND (reference sequence). As to this clone: Its specificity is not known.

Overall study findings and caveats: Reports indicated that the classifier achieved high specificity and sensitivity in diagnosing cytomegalovirus status. Only CMV serostatus was available as immune exposure information.

The sequence was obtained from a woman aged 25 to 45 in good health and CMV-seropositive. The rearrangement links TRBV19 to TRBJ1-4, with 8 bases lining up with TRBD1. Sequenced material: PBMCs. The chain's CDR3 is CASSIGQGREKLFF. CDR3 DNA sequence: TGTGCCAGTAGTATCGGACAGGGAAGGGAAAAACTGTTTTTT.